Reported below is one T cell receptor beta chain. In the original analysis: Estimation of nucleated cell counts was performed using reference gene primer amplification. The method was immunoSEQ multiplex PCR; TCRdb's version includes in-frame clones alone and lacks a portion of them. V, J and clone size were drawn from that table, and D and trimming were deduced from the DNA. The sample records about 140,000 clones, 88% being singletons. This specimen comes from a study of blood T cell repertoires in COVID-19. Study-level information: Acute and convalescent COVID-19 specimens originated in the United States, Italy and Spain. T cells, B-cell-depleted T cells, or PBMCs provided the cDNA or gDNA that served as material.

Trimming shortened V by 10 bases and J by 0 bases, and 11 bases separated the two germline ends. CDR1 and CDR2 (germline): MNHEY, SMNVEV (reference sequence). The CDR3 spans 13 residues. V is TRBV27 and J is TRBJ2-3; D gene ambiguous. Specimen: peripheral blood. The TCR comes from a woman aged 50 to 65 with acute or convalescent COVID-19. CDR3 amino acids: CATYVSSTDTQYF. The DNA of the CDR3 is TGTGCCACCTACGTTTCTAGCACAGATACGCAGTATTTT.